This is a list of T cell receptor beta chains from one sample in a study of cytomegalovirus exposure and HLA in healthy donors. Assay: immunoSEQ multiplex PCR; the TCRdb copy retains only in-frame clones and omits some. The repertoire holds roughly 200,000 clones, with roughly 80% as singletons. What was sequenced was PBMCs. Receptors were obtained from a female donor in good health and CMV-seronegative. The conserved cysteine and the conserved F or W are not part of the CDR3 here. D genes are given only for firm matches.

len	v_gene	j_gene	d_gene	CDR3aa
11	TRBV5-4	TRBJ2-3	TRBD2	ASSYDSGETQY
13	TRBV25-1	TRBJ1-2	TRBD1	ASSEARQGAFGYT
12	TRBV5-8	TRBJ2-7	TRBD2	ASSLALALYEQY
13	TRBV7-6	TRBJ1-1	TRBD1	ASSLPGTVNTEAF
11	TRBV5-1	TRBJ2-5	-	ASSFLGEETQY
11	TRBV7-9	TRBJ1-1	-	SSSPQGRAEAF
13	TRBV5-1	TRBJ2-1	TRBD2	ASSPAGGPNNEQF
12	TRBV2	TRBJ2-1	-	ASSETGVYNEQF
13	TRBV11-2	TRBJ1-2	-	ASSLVGGRGYGYT
12	TRBV11-3	TRBJ1-1	-	ASSSQTVKTEAF
13	TRBV12-5	TRBJ1-3	TRBD1	ASGLGQGSGNTIY
13	TRBV2	TRBJ1-6	-	ASSVGGGTNSPLH
10	TRBV7-2	TRBJ2-1	-	ASSPKINEQF
17	TRBV19	TRBJ1-5	TRBD1	ASSSASRDRGLWNQPQH
12	TRBV28	TRBJ2-1	-	ASSLAGLYNEQF
14	TRBV19	TRBJ1-1	-	ASSIPTGPGYTEAF
11	TRBV28	TRBJ2-5	-	ASTLANQETQY
13	TRBV2	TRBJ2-7	TRBD1	ASSELGTVTLEQY
14	TRBV19	TRBJ1-1	TRBD1	ASSPPGGRGNTEAF
16	TRBV6-1	TRBJ2-7	TRBD1	ASSGSTDRGRLWYEQY
13	TRBV5-1	TRBJ1-2	TRBD1	ASSLTGGPGYGYT
14	TRBV5-1	TRBJ1-5	TRBD1	ASSLTPGQINQPQH
13	TRBV27	TRBJ2-4	-	ASSYRAPGSDIQY
14	TRBV19	TRBJ2-7	TRBD2	ASISRTSGGSVEQY
12	TRBV27	TRBJ1-1	-	ASSPRREHTEAF
11	TRBV19	TRBJ1-1	-	ASSILNTGEAF
14	TRBV4-1	TRBJ2-1	-	ASSQDWQAGGHEQF
13	TRBV27	TRBJ1-2	-	ASSLPIRATYGYT
13	TRBV4-3	TRBJ2-2	-	ASSPFQGNTGELF
13	TRBV15	TRBJ1-2	TRBD1	ATSQGASNNYGYT
10	TRBV30	TRBJ1-1	-	AWRRGNTEAF
12	TRBV2	TRBJ1-2	TRBD1	AKSQGAPGYGYT
14	TRBV4-3	TRBJ2-4	-	ASSQDEAGAVNIQY
12	TRBV2	TRBJ1-3	-	ASSAERRGNTIY
13	TRBV7-9	TRBJ2-5	TRBD2	ASSPRTSGWETQY
11	TRBV9	TRBJ2-5	-	ASSFIEGETQY
16	TRBV5-6	TRBJ2-6	TRBD1	ASSSGGTGGAGANVLT
15	TRBV13	TRBJ2-5	TRBD1	ASSSGTGIGYQETQY
12	TRBV5-1	TRBJ2-1	TRBD1	ASSQGQGADEQF
12	TRBV19	TRBJ2-7	-	ASSIGQGSYEQY
12	TRBV6-1	TRBJ2-7	-	ASSEQGLSYEQY
12	TRBV30	TRBJ2-1	TRBD2	ACRLAGIYNEQF
14	TRBV6-6	TRBJ2-3	TRBD2	ASISRAGGSTDTQY